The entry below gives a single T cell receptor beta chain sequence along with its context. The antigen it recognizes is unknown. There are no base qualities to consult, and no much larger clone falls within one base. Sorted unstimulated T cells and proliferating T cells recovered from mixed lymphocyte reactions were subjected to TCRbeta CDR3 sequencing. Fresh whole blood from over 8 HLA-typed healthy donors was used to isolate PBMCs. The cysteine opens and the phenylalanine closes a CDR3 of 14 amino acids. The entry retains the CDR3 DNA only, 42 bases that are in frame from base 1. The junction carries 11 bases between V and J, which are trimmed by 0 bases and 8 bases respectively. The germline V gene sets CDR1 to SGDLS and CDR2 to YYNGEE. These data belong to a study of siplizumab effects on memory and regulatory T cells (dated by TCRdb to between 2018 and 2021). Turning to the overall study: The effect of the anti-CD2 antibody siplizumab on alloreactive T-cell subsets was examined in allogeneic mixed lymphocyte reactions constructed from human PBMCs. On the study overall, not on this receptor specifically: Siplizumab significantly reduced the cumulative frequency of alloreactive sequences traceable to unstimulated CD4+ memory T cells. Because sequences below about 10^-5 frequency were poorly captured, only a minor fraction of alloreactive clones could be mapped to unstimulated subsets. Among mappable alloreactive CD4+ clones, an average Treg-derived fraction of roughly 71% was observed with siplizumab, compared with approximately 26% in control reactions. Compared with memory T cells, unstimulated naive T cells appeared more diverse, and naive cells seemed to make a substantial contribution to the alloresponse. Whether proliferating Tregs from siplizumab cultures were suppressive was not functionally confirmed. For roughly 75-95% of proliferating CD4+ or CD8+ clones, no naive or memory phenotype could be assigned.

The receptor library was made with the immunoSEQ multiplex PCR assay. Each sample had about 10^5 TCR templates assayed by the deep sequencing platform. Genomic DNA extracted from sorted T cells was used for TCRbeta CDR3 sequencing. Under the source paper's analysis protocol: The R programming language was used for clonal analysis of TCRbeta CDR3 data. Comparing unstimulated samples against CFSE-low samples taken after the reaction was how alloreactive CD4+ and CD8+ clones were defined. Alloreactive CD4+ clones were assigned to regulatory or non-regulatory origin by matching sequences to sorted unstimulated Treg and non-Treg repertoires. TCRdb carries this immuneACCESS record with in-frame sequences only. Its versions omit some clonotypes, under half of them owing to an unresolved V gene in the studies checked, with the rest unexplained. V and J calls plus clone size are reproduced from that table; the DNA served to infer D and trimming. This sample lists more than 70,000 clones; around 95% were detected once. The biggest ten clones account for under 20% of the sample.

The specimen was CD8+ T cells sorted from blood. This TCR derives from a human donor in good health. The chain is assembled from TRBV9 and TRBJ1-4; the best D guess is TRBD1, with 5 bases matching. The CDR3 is CASSVESGREKLFF. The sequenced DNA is TGTGCCAGCAGCGTAGAGTCAGGGCGCGAAAAACTGTTTTTT.